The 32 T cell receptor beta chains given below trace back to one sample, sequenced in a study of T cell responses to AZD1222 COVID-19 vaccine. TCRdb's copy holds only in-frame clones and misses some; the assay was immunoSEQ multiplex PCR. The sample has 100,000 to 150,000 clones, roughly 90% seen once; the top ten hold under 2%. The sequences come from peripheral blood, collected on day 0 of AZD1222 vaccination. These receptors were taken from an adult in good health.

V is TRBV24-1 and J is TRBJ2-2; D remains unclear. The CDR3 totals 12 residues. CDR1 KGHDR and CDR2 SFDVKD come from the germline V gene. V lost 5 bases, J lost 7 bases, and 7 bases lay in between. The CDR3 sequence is CATSVVYGELFF. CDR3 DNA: TGTGCCACCAGTGTGGTTTACGGGGAGCTGTTTTTT.

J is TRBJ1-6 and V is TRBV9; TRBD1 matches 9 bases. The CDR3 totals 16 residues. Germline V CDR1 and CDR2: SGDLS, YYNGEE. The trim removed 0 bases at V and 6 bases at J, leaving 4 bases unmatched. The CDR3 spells CASSVEGGQGNSPLHF. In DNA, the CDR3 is TGTGCCAGCAGCGTAGAGGGGGGACAGGGTAATTCACCCCTCCACTTT.

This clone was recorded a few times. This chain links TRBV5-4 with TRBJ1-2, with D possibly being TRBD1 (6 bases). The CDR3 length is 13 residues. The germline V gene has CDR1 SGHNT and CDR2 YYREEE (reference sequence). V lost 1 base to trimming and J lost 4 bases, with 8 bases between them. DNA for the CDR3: TGTGCCAGCAGCTTGCCAGGGGCCTATGGCTACACCTTC. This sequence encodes CASSLPGAYGYTF.

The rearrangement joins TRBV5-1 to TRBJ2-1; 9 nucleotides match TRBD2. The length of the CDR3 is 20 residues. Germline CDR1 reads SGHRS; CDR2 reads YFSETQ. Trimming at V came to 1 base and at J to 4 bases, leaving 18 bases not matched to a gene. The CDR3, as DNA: TGCGCCAGCAGCTTGCGATTGGTAGCGGGAGCGGGTGTGGGTTACAATGAGCAGTTCTTC. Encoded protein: CASSLRLVAGAGVGYNEQFF.

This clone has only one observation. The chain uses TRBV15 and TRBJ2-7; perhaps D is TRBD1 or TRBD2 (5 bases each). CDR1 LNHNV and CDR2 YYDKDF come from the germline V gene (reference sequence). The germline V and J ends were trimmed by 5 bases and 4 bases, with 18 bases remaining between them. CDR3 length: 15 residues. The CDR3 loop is CATSPVGESRYEQYF. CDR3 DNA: TGTGCCACCAGCCCTGTGGGGGAGAGTAGGTACGAGCAGTACTTC.

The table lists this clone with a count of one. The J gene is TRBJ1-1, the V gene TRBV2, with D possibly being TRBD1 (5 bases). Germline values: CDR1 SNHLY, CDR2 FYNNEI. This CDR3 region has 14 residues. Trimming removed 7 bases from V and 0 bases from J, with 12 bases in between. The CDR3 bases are TGTGCCAGCACAGGGACCGCAATGAACACTGAAGCTTTCTTT. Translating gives CASTGTAMNTEAFF.

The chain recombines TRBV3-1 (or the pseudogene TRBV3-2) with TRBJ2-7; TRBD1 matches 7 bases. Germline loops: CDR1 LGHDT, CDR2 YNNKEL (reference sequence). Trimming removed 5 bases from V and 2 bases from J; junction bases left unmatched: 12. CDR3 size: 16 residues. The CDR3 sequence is CASSKPTGTVTYEQYF. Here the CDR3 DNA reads TGTGCCAGCAGCAAACCAACCGGGACAGTAACCTACGAGCAGTACTTC.

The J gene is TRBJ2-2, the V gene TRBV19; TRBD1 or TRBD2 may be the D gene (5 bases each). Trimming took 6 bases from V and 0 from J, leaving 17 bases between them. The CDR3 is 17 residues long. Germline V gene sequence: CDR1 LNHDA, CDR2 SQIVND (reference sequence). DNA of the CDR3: TGTGCCAGTAGGATCGGGGCAAGCCGGGCGAACACCGGGGAGCTGTTTTTT. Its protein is CASRIGASRANTGELFF.

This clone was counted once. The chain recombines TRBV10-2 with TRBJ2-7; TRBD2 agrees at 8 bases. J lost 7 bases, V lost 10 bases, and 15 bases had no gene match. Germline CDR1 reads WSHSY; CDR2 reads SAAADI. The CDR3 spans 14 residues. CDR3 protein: CATKLLAEAGEQYF. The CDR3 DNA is TGCGCCACCAAGCTACTAGCGGAGGCGGGTGAGCAGTACTTC.

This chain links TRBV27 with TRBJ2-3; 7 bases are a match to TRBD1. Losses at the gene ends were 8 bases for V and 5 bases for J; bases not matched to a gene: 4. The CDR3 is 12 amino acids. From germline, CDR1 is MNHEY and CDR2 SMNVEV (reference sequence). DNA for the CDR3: TGTGCCAGCGGACAGGTAGTAGATACGCAGTATTTT. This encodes CASGQVVDTQYF.

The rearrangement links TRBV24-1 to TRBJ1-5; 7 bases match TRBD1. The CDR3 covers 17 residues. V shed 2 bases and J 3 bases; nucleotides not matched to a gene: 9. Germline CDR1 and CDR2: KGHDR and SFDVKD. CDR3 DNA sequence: TGTGCCACCAGTGATTCAGCCTGGACAGGTTACAATCAGCCCCAGCATTTT. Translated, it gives CATSDSAWTGYNQPQHF.

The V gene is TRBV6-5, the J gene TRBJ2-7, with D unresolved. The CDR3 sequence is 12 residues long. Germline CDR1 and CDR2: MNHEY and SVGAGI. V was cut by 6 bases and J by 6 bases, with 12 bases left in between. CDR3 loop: CASRPTTTEQYF. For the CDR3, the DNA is TGTGCCAGCAGGCCTACTACGACCGAGCAGTACTTC.

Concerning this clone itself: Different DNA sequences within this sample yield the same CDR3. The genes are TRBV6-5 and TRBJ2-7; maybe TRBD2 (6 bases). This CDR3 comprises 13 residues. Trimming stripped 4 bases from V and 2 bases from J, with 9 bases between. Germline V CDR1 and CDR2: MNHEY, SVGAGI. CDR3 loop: CASSFGTAYEQYF. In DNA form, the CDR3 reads TGTGCCAGCAGTTTCGGGACTGCCTACGAGCAGTACTTC.

CDR3 bases: TGTGCCAGCAGAAATCCCGGGACAGATAACTATGGCTACACCTTC. It specifies CASRNPGTDNYGYTF. The J gene is TRBJ1-2, the V gene TRBV11-2, with 7 positions matching TRBD1. Germline V lookup: CDR1 SGHAT, CDR2 FQNNGV. This CDR3 has 15 amino acids. With 6 bases clipped from V and 1 base from J, the junction kept 8 bases outside the gene matches. The variable domain in full, with the rest retrieved from reference TRBV11-2 and TRBJ1-2, is EAGVAQSPRYKIIEKRQSVAFWCNPISGHATLYWYQQILGQGPKLLIQFQNNGVVDDSQLPKDRFSAERLKGVDSTLKIQPAKLEDSAVYLCASRNPGTDNYGYTFGSGTRLTVV.

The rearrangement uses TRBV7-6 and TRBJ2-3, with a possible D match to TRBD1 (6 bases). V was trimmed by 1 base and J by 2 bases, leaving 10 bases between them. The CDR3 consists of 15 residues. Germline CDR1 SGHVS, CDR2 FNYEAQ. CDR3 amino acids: CASSLVGGVTDTQYF. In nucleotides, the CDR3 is TGTGCCAGCAGCTTAGTAGGGGGAGTCACAGATACGCAGTATTTT.

CDR3 bases: TGTGCCAGCAGCCGACAGGGGTGGAGAAATGAAGCTTTCTTT. Its protein is CASSRQGWRNEAFF. The V gene is TRBV6-5, the J gene TRBJ1-1; 8 bases are a match to TRBD1. J gave up 7 bases and V 6 bases, and 10 bases lay outside the gene matches. Germline V gives CDR1 MNHEY, CDR2 SVGAGI. The CDR3 is 14 amino acids.

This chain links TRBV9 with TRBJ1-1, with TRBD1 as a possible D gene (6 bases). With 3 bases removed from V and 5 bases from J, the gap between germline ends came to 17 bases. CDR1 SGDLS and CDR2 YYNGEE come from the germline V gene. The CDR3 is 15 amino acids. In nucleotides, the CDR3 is TGTGCCAGCAGCGCGGTTGGGGGGGCTGGAACTGAAGCTTTCTTT. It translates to CASSAVGGAGTEAFF. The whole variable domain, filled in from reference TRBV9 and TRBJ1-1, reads DSGVTQTPKHLITATGQRVTLRCSPRSGDLSVYWYQQSLDQGLQFLIQYYNGEERAKGNILERFSAQQFPDLHSELNLSSLELGDSALYFCASSAVGGAGTEAFFGQGTRLTVV.

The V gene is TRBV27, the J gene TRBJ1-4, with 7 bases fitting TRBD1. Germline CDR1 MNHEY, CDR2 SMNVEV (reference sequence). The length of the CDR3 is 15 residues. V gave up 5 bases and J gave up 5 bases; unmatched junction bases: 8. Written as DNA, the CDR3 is TGTGCCAGCAGTCAAACAACAGGGGAGAATGAAAAACTGTTTTTT. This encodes CASSQTTGENEKLFF.

CDR3 amino acids: CASSPGWGNQPQHF. CDR3 nucleotides: TGTGCCAGCTCACCGGGGTGGGGCAATCAGCCCCAGCATTTT. This chain joins TRBV18 and TRBJ1-5, with no clear D. Trimming removed 3 bases at V and 2 bases at J, with 8 bases between. Germline lookup yields CDR1 KGHSH and CDR2 LQKENI. The CDR3 sequence is 14 residues long.

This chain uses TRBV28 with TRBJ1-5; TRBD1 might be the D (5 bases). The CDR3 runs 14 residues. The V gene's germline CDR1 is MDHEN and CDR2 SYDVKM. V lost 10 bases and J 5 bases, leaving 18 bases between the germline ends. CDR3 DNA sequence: TGTGCCACCGCGACATTCAGGGCCGATCAGCCCCAGCATTTT. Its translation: CATATFRADQPQHF. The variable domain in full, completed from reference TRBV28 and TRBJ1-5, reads DVKVTQSSRYLVKRTGEKVFLECVQDMDHENMFWYRQDPGLGLRLIYFSYDVKMKEKGDIPEGYSVSREKKERFSLILESASTNQTSMYLCATATFRADQPQHFGDGTRLSIL.

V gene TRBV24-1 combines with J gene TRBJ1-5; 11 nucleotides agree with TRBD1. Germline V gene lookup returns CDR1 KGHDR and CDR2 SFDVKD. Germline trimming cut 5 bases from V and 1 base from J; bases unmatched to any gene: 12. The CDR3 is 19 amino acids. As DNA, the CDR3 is TGTGCCACCAGTGGAAGCCGGGGACAGGGGGGGAGAAGCAATCAGCCCCAGCATTTT. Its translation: CATSGSRGQGGRSNQPQHF.

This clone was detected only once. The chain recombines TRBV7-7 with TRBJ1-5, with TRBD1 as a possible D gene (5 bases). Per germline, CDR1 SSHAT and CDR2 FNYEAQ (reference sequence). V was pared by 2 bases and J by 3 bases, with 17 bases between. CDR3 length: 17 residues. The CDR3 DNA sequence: TGTGCCAGCAGCTTATCTCCCTTCGACAGCACCAATCAGCCCCAGCATTTT. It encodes CASSLSPFDSTNQPQHF.

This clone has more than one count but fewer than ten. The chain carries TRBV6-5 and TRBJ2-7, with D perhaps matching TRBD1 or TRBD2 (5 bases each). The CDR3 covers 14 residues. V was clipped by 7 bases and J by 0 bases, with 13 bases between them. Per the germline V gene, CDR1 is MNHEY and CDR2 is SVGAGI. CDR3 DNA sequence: TGTGCCAGCATCTTCTCCGGGACCTCCTACGAGCAGTACTTC. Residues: CASIFSGTSYEQYF.

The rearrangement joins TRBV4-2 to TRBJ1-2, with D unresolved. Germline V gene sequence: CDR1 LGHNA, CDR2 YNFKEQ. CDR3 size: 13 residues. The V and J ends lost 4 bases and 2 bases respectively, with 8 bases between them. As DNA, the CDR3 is TGTGCCAGCAGCCCCCCCGGGAACTATGGCTACACCTTC. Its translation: CASSPPGNYGYTF.

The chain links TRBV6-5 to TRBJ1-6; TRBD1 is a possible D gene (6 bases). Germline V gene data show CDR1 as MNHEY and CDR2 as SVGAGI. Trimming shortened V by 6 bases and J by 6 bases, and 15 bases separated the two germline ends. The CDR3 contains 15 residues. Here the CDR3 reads CASSSLGHSNSPLHF. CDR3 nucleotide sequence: TGTGCCAGCAGCTCCCTGGGACACTCTAATTCACCCCTCCACTTT.

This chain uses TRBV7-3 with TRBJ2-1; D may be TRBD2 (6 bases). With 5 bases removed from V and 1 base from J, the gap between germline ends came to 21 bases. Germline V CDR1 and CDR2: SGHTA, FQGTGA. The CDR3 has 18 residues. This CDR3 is CASSPSLHAGLSYNEQFF. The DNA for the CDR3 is TGTGCCAGCAGCCCCTCCCTCCACGCGGGATTGTCCTACAATGAGCAGTTCTTC.

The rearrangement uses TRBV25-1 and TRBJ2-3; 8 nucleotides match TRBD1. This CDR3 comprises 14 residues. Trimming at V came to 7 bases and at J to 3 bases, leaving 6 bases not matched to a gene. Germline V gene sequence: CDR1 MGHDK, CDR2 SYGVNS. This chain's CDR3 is CASTRGQWTDTQYF. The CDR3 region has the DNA TGTGCCAGCACCAGGGGGCAATGGACAGATACGCAGTATTTT. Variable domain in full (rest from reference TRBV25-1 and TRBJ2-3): EADIYQTPRYLVIGTGKKITLECSQTMGHDKMYWYQQDPGMELHLIHYSYGVNSTEKGDLSSESTVSRIRTEHFPLTLESARPSHTSQYLCASTRGQWTDTQYFGPGTRLTVL.

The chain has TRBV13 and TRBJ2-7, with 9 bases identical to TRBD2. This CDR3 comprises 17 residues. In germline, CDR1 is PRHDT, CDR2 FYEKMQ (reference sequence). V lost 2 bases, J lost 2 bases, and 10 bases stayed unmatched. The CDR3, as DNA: TGTGCCAGCAGCTTACTGGCTAGCGGGGCAGGTCCCTACGAGCAGTACTTC. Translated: CASSLLASGAGPYEQYF. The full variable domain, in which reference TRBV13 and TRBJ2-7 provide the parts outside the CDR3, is AAGVIQSPRHLIKEKRETATLKCYPIPRHDTVYWYQQGPGQDPQFLISFYEKMQSDKGSIPDRFSAQQFSDYHSELNMSSLELGDSALYFCASSLLASGAGPYEQYFGPGTRLTVT.

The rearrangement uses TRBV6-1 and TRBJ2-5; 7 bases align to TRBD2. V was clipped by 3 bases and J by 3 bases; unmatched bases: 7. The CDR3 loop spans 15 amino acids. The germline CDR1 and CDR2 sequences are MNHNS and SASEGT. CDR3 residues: CASSEDGGGEETQYF. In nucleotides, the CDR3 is TGTGCCAGCAGTGAGGACGGGGGAGGGGAAGAGACCCAGTACTTC.

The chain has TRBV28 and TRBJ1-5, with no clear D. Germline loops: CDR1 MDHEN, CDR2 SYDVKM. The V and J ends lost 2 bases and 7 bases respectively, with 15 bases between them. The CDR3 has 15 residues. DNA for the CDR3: TGTGCCAGCAGTTTAAACACACGAGGGTACCAGCCCCAGCATTTT. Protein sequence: CASSLNTRGYQPQHF. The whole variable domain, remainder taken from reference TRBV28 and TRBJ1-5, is DVKVTQSSRYLVKRTGEKVFLECVQDMDHENMFWYRQDPGLGLRLIYFSYDVKMKEKGDIPEGYSVSREKKERFSLILESASTNQTSMYLCASSLNTRGYQPQHFGDGTRLSIL.

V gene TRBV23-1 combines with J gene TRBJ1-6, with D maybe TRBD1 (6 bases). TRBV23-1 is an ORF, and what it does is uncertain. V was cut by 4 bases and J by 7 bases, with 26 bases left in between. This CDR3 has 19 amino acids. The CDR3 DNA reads TGCGCCAGCAGTCTTGCCCCCTCCCAGGGGACGGTAGGGAATTCACCCCTCCACTTT. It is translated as CASSLAPSQGTVGNSPLHF.

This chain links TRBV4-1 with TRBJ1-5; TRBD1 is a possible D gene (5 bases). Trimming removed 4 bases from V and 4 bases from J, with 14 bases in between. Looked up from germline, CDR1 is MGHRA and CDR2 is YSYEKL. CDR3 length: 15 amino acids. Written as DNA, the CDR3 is TGCGCCAGCAGCCCATGGGACGGACCGAATCAGCCCCAGCATTTT. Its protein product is CASSPWDGPNQPQHF.